This T cell receptor beta chain was obtained from a study of beta chain features in type 1 diabetes. Study-level information: Regarding age, gender and cell yields, patients proved similar to healthy donors. Study-level findings and limits: TCRB CDR3s from Type 1 diabetes patients were moderately but significantly shorter in all four CD4+ subsets.

This clone was counted between two and nine times. Its antigen is not known. Cell sorting via CD45RO/CCR7/CD25/CD127/CD95/CD27 was performed to obtain CD4+ naive, central memory, regulatory and stem cell-like memory cells. The CDR3 has 14 residues. Germline CDR1 and CDR2: SGHAT and FQNNGV. Trimming shortened V by 1 base and J by 7 bases, and 10 bases separated the two germline ends. The isolated RNA, all of it, was reverse transcribed, so expressed TCRB transcripts were what got sequenced. Deep immunoSEQ sequencing covered naive, central memory and regulatory T cell samples. Method: immunoSEQ multiplex PCR; TCRdb's copy keeps in-frame clones and lacks some. The sample records about 400,000 clones, over 10% being singletons.

V is TRBV11-2 and J is TRBJ2-2, with D possibly being TRBD2 (5 bases). The material sequenced was naive CD4+ T cells from blood. The sequence was collected from a woman younger than 30 with type 1 diabetes. The CDR3 spells CASSLARRHGELFF. CDR3 bases: TGTGCCAGCAGCTTAGCCCGGAGGCACGGGGAGCTGTTTTTT.